The present T cell receptor (beta chain) was sequenced within a study of blood T cell repertoires in COVID-19. About the study: PBMCs, B-cell-depleted T cells, or T cells provided the cDNA or gDNA that made up the material.

Germline V gives CDR1 MNHEY, CDR2 SVGAGI. This CDR3 has 15 residues. Trimming took off 6 bases at V and 1 base at J, with 13 bases between the two ends. Only in-frame clones appear in the TCRdb table, and some are missing; sequencing was by immunoSEQ multiplex PCR. The sample consists of about 240,000 clones, about nine tenths of them appearing once. This receptor was identified in a man in his fifties or sixties who had recovered from COVID-19. The material sequenced was peripheral blood. The V and J genes are TRBV6-5 and TRBJ1-5, with TRBD1 as a possible D gene (5 bases). CDR3 DNA sequence: TGTGCCAGCAGAGGGGCGGTATCGAGCAATCAGCCCCAGCATTTT. As protein: CASRGAVSSNQPQHF.